Described below is a single T cell receptor beta chain sequence and its context. The V gene lost 4 bases and the J gene lost 1 base, with 19 bases spanning the gap. CDR1 PRHDT and CDR2 FYEKMQ come from the germline V gene (reference sequence). This CDR3 has 17 residues. CDR3 and TCR beta VDJ profiling relied on a genomic DNA template. Each CDR3 protein is one row after TCRdb ran MiXCR on the reads. This sample has some 280,000 distinct CDR3 sequences; roughly 50% occur once, and the top ten carry roughly 8%. The sample is drawn from a study of CD8+CD57+ T cells in acquired aplastic anemia. The clonotype was recovered from a human donor with severe aplastic anemia or a healthy control (not recorded which). V and J are TRBV13 and TRBJ1-1; a possible D gene is TRBD1 (5 bases). The sequenced sample was sorted CD4+, CD8+, or CD8+CD57+ T cells (not recorded which) from PBMCs. The CDR3 DNA reads as TGTGCCAGCAGCTCCCTTGGGGGGGTGAGGGGGAACACTGAAGCTTTCTTT. The encoded protein is CASSSLGGVRGNTEAFF.